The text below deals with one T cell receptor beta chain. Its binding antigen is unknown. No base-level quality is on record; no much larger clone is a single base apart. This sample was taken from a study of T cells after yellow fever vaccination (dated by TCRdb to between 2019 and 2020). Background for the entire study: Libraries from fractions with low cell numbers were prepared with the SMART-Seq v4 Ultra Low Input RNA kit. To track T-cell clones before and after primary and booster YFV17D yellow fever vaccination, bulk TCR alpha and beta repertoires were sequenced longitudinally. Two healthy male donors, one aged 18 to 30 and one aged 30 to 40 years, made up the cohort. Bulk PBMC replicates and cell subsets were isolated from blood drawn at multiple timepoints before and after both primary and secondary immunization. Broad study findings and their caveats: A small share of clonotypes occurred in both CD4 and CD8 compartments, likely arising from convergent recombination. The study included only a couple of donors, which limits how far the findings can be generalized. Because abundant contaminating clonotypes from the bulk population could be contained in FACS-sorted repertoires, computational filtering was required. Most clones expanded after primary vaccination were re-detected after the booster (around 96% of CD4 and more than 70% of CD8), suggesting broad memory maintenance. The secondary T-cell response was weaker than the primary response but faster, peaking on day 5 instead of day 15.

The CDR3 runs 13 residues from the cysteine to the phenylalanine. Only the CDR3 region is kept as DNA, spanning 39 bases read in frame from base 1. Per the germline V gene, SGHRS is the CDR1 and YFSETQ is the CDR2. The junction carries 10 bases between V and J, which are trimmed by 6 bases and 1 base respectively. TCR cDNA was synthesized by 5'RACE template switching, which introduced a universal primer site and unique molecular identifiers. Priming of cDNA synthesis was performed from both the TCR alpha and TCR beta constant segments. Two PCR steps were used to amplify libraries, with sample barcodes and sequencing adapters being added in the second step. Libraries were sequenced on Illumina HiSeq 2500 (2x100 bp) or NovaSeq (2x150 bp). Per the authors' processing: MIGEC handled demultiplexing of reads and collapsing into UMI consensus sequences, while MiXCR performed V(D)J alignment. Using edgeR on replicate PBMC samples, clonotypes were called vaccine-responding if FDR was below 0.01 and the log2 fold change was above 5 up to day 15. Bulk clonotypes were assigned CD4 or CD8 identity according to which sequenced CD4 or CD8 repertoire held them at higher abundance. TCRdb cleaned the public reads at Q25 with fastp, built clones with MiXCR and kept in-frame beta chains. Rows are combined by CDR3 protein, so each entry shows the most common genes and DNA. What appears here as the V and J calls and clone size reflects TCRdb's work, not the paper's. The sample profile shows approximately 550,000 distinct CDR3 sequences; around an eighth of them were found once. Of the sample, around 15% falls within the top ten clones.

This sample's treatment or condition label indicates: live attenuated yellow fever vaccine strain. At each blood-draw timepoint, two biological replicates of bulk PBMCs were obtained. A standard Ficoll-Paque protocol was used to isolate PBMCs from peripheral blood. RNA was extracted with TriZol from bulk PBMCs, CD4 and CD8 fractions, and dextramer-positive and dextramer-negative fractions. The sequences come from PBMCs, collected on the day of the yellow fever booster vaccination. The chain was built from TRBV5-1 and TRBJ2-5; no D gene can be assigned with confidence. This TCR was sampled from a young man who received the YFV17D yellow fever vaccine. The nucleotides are TGCGCCAGCATGACTGGGCTCCAAGAGACCCAGTACTTC. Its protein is CASMTGLQETQYF.